This passage covers 8 T cell receptor beta chains from one sample sequenced in a study of shared clonotypes between healthy human individuals (dated by TCRdb to 2020 to 2021). Library creation used the immunoSEQ multiplex PCR assay. The source is immuneACCESS, and TCRdb retained only in-frame sequences with V and J called. Part of the clones is not carried over; for the studies checked, unresolved V genes explain less than half of this, and the remainder is unexplained. The sample table lists fewer than 1.4 million clones, around 78% of them with a count of one. Clones ranked in the top ten supply more than 0.55% of the sample. Sequencing input: memory CD4+ T cells from PBMCs. This sample's cell subset or site label indicates: CD45RA-negative fraction. These receptor sequences come from a man in his late teens or twenties in good health. Some clones in this sample may be carry-over from other donors' samples.

The gene calls are TRBV11-2 and TRBJ2-2; 7 nucleotides line up with TRBD2. With V trimmed by 4 bases and J by 1 base, 9 bases remained unmatched. This CDR3 is built from 17 residues. CDR1 and CDR2 (germline): SGHAT, FQNNGV. The CDR3 reads CASSSSASGENTGELFF. CDR3 sequence (DNA): TGTGCCAGCAGCTCCTCAGCGAGCGGGGAGAACACCGGGGAGCTGTTTTTT.

The rearrangement uses TRBV6-4 and TRBJ2-3; D gene ambiguous. This CDR3 has 15 residues. V was pared by 1 base and J by 4 bases, with 12 bases between. Per the germline V gene, CDR1 is MRHNA and CDR2 is SNTAGT. CDR3 region: CASSDLAGAADTQYF. In DNA form, the CDR3 reads TGTGCCAGCAGTGACTTGGCAGGTGCCGCAGATACGCAGTATTTT.

The chain uses TRBV29-1 and TRBJ1-2; D perhaps matches TRBD1 (6 bases). In germline, CDR1 is SQVTM, CDR2 ANQGSEA. The CDR3 is made up of 12 amino acids. Trimming cost V 7 bases and J 8 bases, with 17 bases left between them. CDR3 region: CSAEGGGDGYTF. DNA of the CDR3: TGCAGCGCAGAAGGGGGGGGCGACGGCTACACCTTC.

The CDR3 reads CASSLRPPGAVASYEQYF. CDR3 nucleotide sequence: TGTGCCAGCAGTCTACGCCCTCCGGGGGCGGTCGCCTCCTACGAGCAGTACTTC. The chain combines TRBV2 with TRBJ2-7; D might be TRBD1 or TRBD2, each matching 6 bases. V was trimmed by 5 bases and J by 0 bases, leaving 23 bases between them. Germline V gives CDR1 SNHLY, CDR2 FYNNEI. The CDR3 totals 18 residues.

This sequence joins TRBV28 and TRBJ2-5; 12 bases align to TRBD2. Looked up from germline, CDR1 is MDHEN and CDR2 is SYDVKM. Trimming cost V 4 bases and J 1 base; bases outside gene matches: 4. The CDR3 sequence is 16 residues long. The CDR3 region has the DNA TGTGCCAGCAGTTCCCCGGGACTAGCGGGCCAAGAGACCCAGTACTTC. Translated: CASSSPGLAGQETQYF.

The rearrangement uses TRBV30 and TRBJ1-1; 9 positions match TRBD1. The ends lost 6 bases at V and 12 bases at J; junction bases unmatched: 14. The CDR3 is made up of 13 amino acids. Germline CDR1 and CDR2: GTSNPN and SVGIG (reference sequence). The CDR3, as DNA: TGTGCCTGCCAAATAGGAGGAACAGGGGGCCCTTTCTTT. This encodes CACQIGGTGGPFF. The complete variable domain, with remaining parts taken from reference TRBV30 and TRBJ1-1, reads SQTIHQWPATLVQPVGSPLSLECTVEGTSNPNLYWYRQAAGRGLQLLFYSVGIGQISSEVPQNLSASRPQDRQFILSSKKLLLSDSGFYLCACQIGGTGGPFFGQGTRLTVV.

The rearrangement links TRBV2 to TRBJ1-2; D not certain. V was shortened by 6 bases and J by 7 bases, with 15 bases between the two germline ends. This CDR3 has 13 residues. Germline V gene sequence: CDR1 SNHLY, CDR2 FYNNEI. The CDR3 nucleotides are TGTGCCAGCAGCGTACAATCTCGAGGTGGCTACACCTTC. Protein sequence: CASSVQSRGGYTF.

CDR3 protein: CASTYYPGLAGYTDTQYF. CDR3 DNA sequence: TGTGCCTCCACCTATTACCCCGGACTAGCGGGTTACACAGATACGCAGTATTTT. The gene calls are TRBV28 and TRBJ2-3, with 11 bases fitting TRBD2. Germline trimming cut 11 bases from V and 2 bases from J; bases unmatched to any gene: 18. Germline loops: CDR1 MDHEN, CDR2 SYDVKM. CDR3 length equals 18 residues.